This TCR beta chain was found in a study of CD8+ T cells in alopecia areata (dated by TCRdb to the late 2010s). Some background on the complete study: The treated patients took part in an open-label pilot trial in which moderate-to-severe alopecia areata was treated with oral tofacitinib at 5 to 10 mg twice daily. Patients stayed on tofacitinib for 6 to 18 months and then had 6 months of follow-up off drug so that delayed response and recurrence could be assessed. Disease severity in treated patients was measured with the SALT score, which quantifies the percentage of affected scalp surface area. In both human patients and the C3H/HeJ mouse model, the study applied high-throughput TCRbeta sequencing to look at T cell clonal expansion in alopecia areata. In humans, TCRbeta sequencing was performed on scalp tissue and on sorted CD4+ and CD8+ peripheral blood T cells from healthy controls and from patients with patchy or totalis/universalis alopecia areata. Biopsies were taken from tofacitinib-treated patients at baseline and again at 4 and 24 weeks into treatment, and several of those patients also had a later scalp biopsy. Scalp clonality was compared across normal scalp (n=4), patchy alopecia areata scalp (n=8), and alopecia totalis/universalis scalp (n=8). The RNA source kit depended on sample type: the PAXgene miRNA kit for fixed scalp, the miRNeasy kit for PBMCs, and the RNeasy kit for mouse skin. immunoSEQ multiplex PCR using 35 Vbeta forward primers and 13 Jbeta reverse primers was used to amplify TCRbeta CDR3 regions.

V loses 5 bases, J loses 6 bases, and the germline ends lie 13 bases apart. Based on the germline V gene (reference sequence), the CDR1 and CDR2 sequences are SEHNR and FQNEAQ. The CDR3 numbers 13 residues from cysteine through phenylalanine. Solely the CDR3 DNA is kept, with 39 bases framed from the first base. What the work shows at the level of the full study, not this receptor alone: Tofacitinib significantly lowered scalp clonality and the number of expanded CD8+ clones among the top 100 scalp clones. During tofacitinib treatment, many expanded lesional clones remained in scalp and blood, and this persistence may partly explain relapse after treatment is stopped. Compared with mice, TCR sequences shared between patients were less clear, possibly partly because of HLA diversity across the patient population. The treated cohort was small, with a single nonresponder, so links between baseline CD8+ expansion and response need larger studies. Lesional scalp, especially in alopecia totalis/universalis, showed higher clonality and more expanded CD8+ clones than normal scalp, suggesting antigenic drive. Unlike mouse skin, which is dominated by gammadelta T cells, normal human skin has resident alphabeta T cells that are also sequenced, and this complicates analysis of the scalp TCR repertoire.

To prepare the library, the immunoSEQ multiplex PCR assay was applied. To provide template for TCR sequencing, every sample had RNA extracted and reverse transcribed into cDNA. First-strand cDNA was synthesized with SuperScript III using a 2:1 mix of oligo-dT and random hexamers. A synthetic immune receptor repertoire was used to gauge amplification bias, and whatever bias remained was removed computationally. Per the original workflow: Raw reads were preprocessed for error removal, and CDR3 was defined according to IMGT conventions as running from the conserved cysteine to phenylalanine. Clonality was calculated as 1 minus Shannon entropy normalized by log2 of the number of productive unique TCRs. Whether scalp clones were CD4 or CD8 was inferred by matching scalp TCRbeta sequences against CD4 and CD8 repertoires sorted from blood. TCRdb's version of the immuneACCESS table is confined to in-frame rearrangements and falls short of the full clone set. An unresolved V gene accounts for under half of the shortfall where checked; the remainder is of unknown origin. V and J calls and clone size follow that table, whereas D and trimming were derived from the DNA. The sample table contains 90,000 to 100,000 clones; only one count was recorded for around 55% of them. About 14% of the sample comes from the top ten.

Reading the label with the study, this specimen's time point is: 4 weeks on oral tofacitinib. This specimen's treatment or condition label, per the study, means: oral pan-JAK inhibitor, 5-10 mg twice daily. From alopecia areata patients, peripheral blood was collected along with lesional scalp punch biopsies. PBMCs were separated by density centrifugation and stained for CD3, CD4 and CD8, after which CD4+ and CD8+ T cells were sorted on a FACSAria. With regard to this clone: The antigen this receptor binds is unknown. No clone much larger than this one lies a single base away; base qualities are absent.

The sample here was CD8+ T cells sorted from blood, taken at week 4, from a patient treated with tofacitinib. Recombination linked TRBV7-9 to TRBJ1-1; a tentative D match to TRBD1 spans 5 bases. The receptor comes from a human donor with alopecia areata. Here the CDR3 is given as CASSPGALAEAFF. Here is the DNA: TGTGCCAGCAGCCCCGGGGCATTGGCTGAAGCTTTCTTT.